Below, one T cell receptor beta chain is given with its context. Its antigen remains undetermined. It has no much larger one-base neighbor in the sample; base qualities were not kept. These data belong to a study of T cell responses to AZD1222 COVID-19 vaccine listed by TCRdb under 2021. Describing the broader study: Because spike-specific TCR depth and breadth did not differ between the two schedules, AZD1222 recipients who got a second dose at roughly 4 weeks were pooled with those who got a second dose at roughly 12 weeks. A total of just over 230 trial participants underwent TCR sequencing, of whom around 200 received two doses of AZD1222 and some 26 received two doses of the MenACWY control vaccine. Trial participants were enrolled into age subgroups of 18-55, 56-69 and 70-plus years, which contained approximately 150, 30 and 60 TCR-sequenced participants, respectively. General study outcomes and caveats: Conclusions about previously exposed vaccinees are limited, since just five to seven AZD1222 recipients were seropositive for SARS-CoV-2 at baseline. After two AZD1222 doses, spike-specific TCR breadth and depth were significantly higher than at day 0 and than in MenACWY recipients. CD4 TCRs associated with the vaccine covered the entire spike protein, and the dominant responses were in regions 160-218 and 743-854. Epitopes outside the regions mutated in the B.1.351 and B.1.1.7 variants were reportedly recognized by nearly half of the unique spike-specific TCRs. In the small 56-69-year group, the increase in depth fell short of significance, most likely because of low power. Because no day 14 peak-response samples were available, the repertoires could be characterized only after the peak T cell response. Most participants were white British and females outnumbered males, and the authors suggested that clonal diversity may have been underestimated.

The CDR3 regions of human TCRbeta chains were analyzed by immunosequencing. Per the authors' processing: Repertoire TCRs were checked for matches against a reference library of SARS-CoV-2-specific TCRs that had been generated using the MIRA antigen-specificity platform. Breadth meant the fraction of unique TCRs that were SARS-CoV-2-associated, whereas depth meant the fraction of total T cells that were SARS-CoV-2-associated. Using the MIRA data, each spike-specific TCR was assigned both to the spike region to which the TCR was reactive and to a CD4 or CD8 class. Log10-transformed breadth and depth values were compared by one-way ANOVA with Sidak's multiple comparisons tests. Not all clones reach the TCRdb copy of this immuneACCESS table, which keeps in-frame sequences only. Checked studies attribute under half of the gap to unresolved V genes and leave the rest unexplained. V, J and clone size are those of that table, while D and trimming were read from the DNA. The table for this sample lists roughly 55,000 clones; about 85% of them were counted only once. Together, the top ten hold 3% to 4% of the sample.

The meaning of the sample's time point label: baseline before first vaccination. Samples from vaccinated people were obtained from the UK trials COV001 and COV002, which included a single-blind randomized controlled phase 2/3 trial of AZD1222 (ChAdOx1 nCoV-19) in healthy adults. Trial participant PBMC samples were collected at day 0 and day 28 after the second dose for TCRbeta chain sequencing. From cysteine to phenylalanine, the CDR3 is 19 amino acids long. The only DNA kept is the CDR3, 57 bases in frame from the first base. Reading the germline V gene gives CDR1 SGHTA and CDR2 FQGNSA. After removal of 10 bases from V and 0 bases from J, the junction retains 17 bases not matched to a gene.

This specimen consisted of peripheral blood, obtained on day 0 of AZD1222 vaccination. Recombination connected TRBV7-2 to TRBJ2-1; 11 of the junction bases match TRBD2. The origin of this receptor is an adult in good health. This receptor has the CDR3 CAIAPSLAGGLSSYNEQFF. The DNA sequence is as follows: TGTGCCATAGCACCTTCTCTAGCGGGGGGCTTGAGCTCCTACAATGAGCAGTTCTTC.